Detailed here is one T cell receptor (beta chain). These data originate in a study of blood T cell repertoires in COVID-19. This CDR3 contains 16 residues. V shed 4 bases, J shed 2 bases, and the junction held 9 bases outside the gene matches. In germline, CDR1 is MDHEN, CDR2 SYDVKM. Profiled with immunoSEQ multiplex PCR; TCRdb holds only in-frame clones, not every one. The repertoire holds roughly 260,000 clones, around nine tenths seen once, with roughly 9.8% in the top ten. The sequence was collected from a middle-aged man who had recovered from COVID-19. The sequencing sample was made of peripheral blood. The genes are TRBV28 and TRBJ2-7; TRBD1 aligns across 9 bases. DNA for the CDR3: TGTGCCAGCAGTTCCACCGGACAGGGGCGGACCTACGAGCAGTACTTC. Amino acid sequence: CASSSTGQGRTYEQYF.